The TCR beta chain under discussion was sequenced for a study of regulatory T cells in long-lasting Graves disease. Findings and caveats of the study: Persistent patients shared more public clonotypes (under 3,000) than newly diagnosed patients (under 1,000).

The CDR3 runs to 17 residues. Germline loops: CDR1 DFQATT, CDR2 SNEGSKA (reference sequence). The V and J ends lost 1 base and 0 bases, in that order; junction bases with no gene match: 9. This sample's time point: newly diagnosed GD, antithyroid drugs for less than 3 months. PBMC-extracted RNA yielded the TCR library. For TCR beta, libraries came from iRepertoire HTBI primers and Arm-PCR of CDR3 regions. TCRdb re-derived calls from the multiplex PCR reads in MiXCR, one entry per CDR3 protein. Of about 360,000 distinct CDR3 sequences listed, around 15% are singletons. This clonotype was detected many times. Its antigen is unidentified. These data were likewise used in another study, on T cells in Graves' hyperthyroidism and ophthalmopathy. In that study: A first-round RT-PCR of the TCR CDR3 used the HTBI primer set.

The TCR originated in a woman younger than 30 with Graves disease. The chain links TRBV20-1 to TRBJ2-7, with TRBD1 identical over 10 bases. The sample here was peripheral blood mononuclear cells (PBMCs), taken at new diagnosis, from a patient treated with antithyroid drugs. CDR3 sequence: CSARGDRGTSPSYEQYF. The CDR3 region has the DNA TGCAGTGCTAGAGGGGACAGGGGAACCTCACCCTCCTACGAGCAGTACTTC.